What follows are 2 T cell receptor beta chains derived from one specimen sequenced in a study of blood T cell repertoires in COVID-19. Sequenced by immunoSEQ multiplex PCR; TCRdb stores in-frame clones only, minus some. The data show roughly 68,000 clones, 88% seen once. The source material was peripheral blood. These receptors were taken from a man in his forties or fifties with acute or convalescent COVID-19.

The chain has TRBV29-1 and TRBJ2-7, with D possibly being TRBD1 (6 bases). V was trimmed by 5 bases and J by 4 bases, leaving 15 bases between them. Per germline, CDR1 SQVTM and CDR2 ANQGSEA. The CDR3 totals 13 residues. Written as DNA, the CDR3 is TGCAGCGTTCGGGACATCCGTAGTTACGAGCAGTACTTC. Translated, it gives CSVRDIRSYEQYF.

The rearrangement joins TRBV27 to TRBJ1-2, with 9 nucleotides matching TRBD1. The germline gives CDR1 MNHEY, CDR2 SMNVEV (reference sequence). V gave up 6 bases and J gave up 8 bases; unmatched junction bases: 13. The CDR3 contains 15 residues. CDR3 sequence reads: CASSNLGQGLGGYTF. The CDR3 coding sequence is TGTGCCAGCAGCAACCTCGGACAGGGGCTAGGGGGCTACACCTTC.